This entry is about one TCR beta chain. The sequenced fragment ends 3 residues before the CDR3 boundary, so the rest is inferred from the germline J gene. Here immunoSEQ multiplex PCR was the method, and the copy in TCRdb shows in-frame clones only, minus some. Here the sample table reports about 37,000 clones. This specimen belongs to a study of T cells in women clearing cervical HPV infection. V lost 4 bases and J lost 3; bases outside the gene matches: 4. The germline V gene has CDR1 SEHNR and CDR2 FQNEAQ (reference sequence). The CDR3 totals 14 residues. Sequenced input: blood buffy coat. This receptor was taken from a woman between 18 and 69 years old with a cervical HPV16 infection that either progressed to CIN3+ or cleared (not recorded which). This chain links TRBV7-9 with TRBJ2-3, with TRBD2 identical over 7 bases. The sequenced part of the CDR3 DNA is TGTGCCAGCAGCTCCTTCGGGGGGACAGATACG. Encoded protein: CASSSFGGTDT. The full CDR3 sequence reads CASSSFGGTDTQYF.